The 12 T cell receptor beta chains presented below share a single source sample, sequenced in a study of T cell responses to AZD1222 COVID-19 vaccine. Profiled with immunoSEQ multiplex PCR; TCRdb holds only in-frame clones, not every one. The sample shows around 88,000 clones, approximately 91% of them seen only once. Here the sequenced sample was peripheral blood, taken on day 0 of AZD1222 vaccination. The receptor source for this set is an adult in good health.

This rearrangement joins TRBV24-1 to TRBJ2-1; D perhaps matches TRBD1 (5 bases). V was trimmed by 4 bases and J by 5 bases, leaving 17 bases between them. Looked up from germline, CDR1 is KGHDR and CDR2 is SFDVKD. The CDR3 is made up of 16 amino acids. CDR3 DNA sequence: TGTGCCACCAGTGACTCGGCAGGGAAAAGGAACAATGAGCAGTTCTTC. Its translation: CATSDSAGKRNNEQFF.

The CDR3 coding sequence is TGTGCCAGCAGTGAGGGACCCCGGGGGGGGAACTATGGCTACACCTTC. It yields the protein CASSEGPRGGNYGYTF. The chain uses TRBV2 and TRBJ1-2, with a weak D call TRBD1 (5 bases). CDR1 SNHLY and CDR2 FYNNEI come from the germline V gene. Trimming cost V 3 bases and J 2 bases, with 16 bases left between them. The CDR3 is 16 residues long. Based on the CDR3 plus reference TRBV2 and TRBJ1-2, the full variable domain is EPEVTQTPSHQVTQMGQEVILRCVPISNHLYFYWYRQILGQKVEFLVSFYNNEISEKSEIFDDQFSVERPDGSNFTLKIRSTKLEDSAMYFCASSEGPRGGNYGYTFGSGTRLTVV.

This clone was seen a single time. The CDR3 sequence: CASLGQGEETQYF. CDR3 DNA: TGTGCCAGCTTGGGACAGGGGGAAGAGACCCAGTACTTC. V and J are TRBV6-1 and TRBJ2-5; TRBD1 aligns across 11 bases. Germline values: CDR1 MNHNS, CDR2 SASEGT. V shed 8 bases and J 3 bases; nucleotides not matched to a gene: 2. The CDR3 extends over 13 amino acids.

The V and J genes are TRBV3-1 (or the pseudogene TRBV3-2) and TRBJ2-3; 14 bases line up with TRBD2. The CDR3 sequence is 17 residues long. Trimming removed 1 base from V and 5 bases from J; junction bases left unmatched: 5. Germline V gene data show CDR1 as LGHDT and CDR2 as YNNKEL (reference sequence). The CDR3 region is CASSQGLAGGRGDTQYF. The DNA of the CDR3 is TGTGCCAGCAGCCAAGGACTAGCGGGAGGGCGCGGAGATACGCAGTATTTT.

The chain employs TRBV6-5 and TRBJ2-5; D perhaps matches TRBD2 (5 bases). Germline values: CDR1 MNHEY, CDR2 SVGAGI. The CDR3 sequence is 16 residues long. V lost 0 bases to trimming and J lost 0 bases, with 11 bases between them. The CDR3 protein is CASSYSGASYQETQYF. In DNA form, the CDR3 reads TGTGCCAGCAGTTACTCGGGAGCGTCGTACCAAGAGACCCAGTACTTC.

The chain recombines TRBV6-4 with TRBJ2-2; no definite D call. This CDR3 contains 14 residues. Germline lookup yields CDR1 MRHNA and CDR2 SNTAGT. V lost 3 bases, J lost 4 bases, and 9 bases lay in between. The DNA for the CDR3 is TGTGCCAGCAGTGAGCAGGACGTCACCGGGGAGCTGTTTTTT. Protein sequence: CASSEQDVTGELFF.

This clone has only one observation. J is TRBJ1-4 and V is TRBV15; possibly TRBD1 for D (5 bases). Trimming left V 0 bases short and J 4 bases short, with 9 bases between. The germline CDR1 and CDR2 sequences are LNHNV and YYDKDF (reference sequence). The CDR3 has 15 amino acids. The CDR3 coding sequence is TGTGCCACCAGCAGAGACAGGGCTAGTAATGAAAAACTGTTTTTT. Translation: CATSRDRASNEKLFF.

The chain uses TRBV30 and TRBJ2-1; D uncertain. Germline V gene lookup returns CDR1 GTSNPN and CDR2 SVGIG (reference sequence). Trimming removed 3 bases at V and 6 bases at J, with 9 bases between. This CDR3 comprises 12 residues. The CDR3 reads CAWRASINEQFF. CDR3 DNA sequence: TGTGCCTGGAGGGCCTCCATCAATGAGCAGTTCTTC.

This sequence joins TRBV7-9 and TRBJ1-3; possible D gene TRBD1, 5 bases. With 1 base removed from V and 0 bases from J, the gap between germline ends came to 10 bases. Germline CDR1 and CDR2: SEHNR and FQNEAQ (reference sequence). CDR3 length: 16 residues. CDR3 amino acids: CASSLEEGVSGNTIYF. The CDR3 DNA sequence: TGTGCCAGCAGCTTAGAAGAAGGGGTCTCTGGAAACACCATATATTTT. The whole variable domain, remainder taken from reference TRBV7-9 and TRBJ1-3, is DTGVSQNPRHKITKRGQNVTFRCDPISEHNRLYWYRQTLGQGPEFLTYFQNEAQLEKSRLLSDRFSAERPKGSFSTLEIQRTEQGDSAMYLCASSLEEGVSGNTIYFGEGSWLTVV.

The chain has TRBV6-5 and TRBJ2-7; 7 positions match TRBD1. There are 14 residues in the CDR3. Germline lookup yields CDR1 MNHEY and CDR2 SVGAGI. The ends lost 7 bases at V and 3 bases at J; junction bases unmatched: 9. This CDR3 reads CASTSRGKSYEQYF. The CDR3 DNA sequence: TGTGCCAGCACGAGCAGGGGGAAAAGCTACGAGCAGTACTTC.

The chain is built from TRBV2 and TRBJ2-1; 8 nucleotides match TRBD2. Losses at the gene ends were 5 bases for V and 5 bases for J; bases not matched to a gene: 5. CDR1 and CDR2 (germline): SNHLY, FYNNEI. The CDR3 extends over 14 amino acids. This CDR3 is CASSLAGPNNEQFF. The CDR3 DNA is TGTGCCAGCAGTTTAGCGGGACCAAACAATGAGCAGTTCTTC.

CDR3: CASSLQGATETQYF. The CDR3 DNA is TGTGCCAGCAGTTTGCAGGGGGCTACGGAGACCCAGTACTTC. The V call is TRBV11-2, the J call TRBJ2-5, with 8 bases matching TRBD1. V lost 6 bases to trimming and J lost 5 bases; unmatched junction nucleotides: 8. The CDR3 length is 14 residues. Germline V gene data show CDR1 as SGHAT and CDR2 as FQNNGV.